This TCR beta chain was captured in a study of blood T cells in healthy people across ages. V lost 5 bases to trimming and J lost 8 bases; unmatched junction nucleotides: 9. This CDR3 region has 14 residues. Germline loops: CDR1 SEHNR, CDR2 FQNEAQ (reference sequence). A second PCR, run for about 6 to 12 cycles, used a sample-barcoded 5' primer plus a J-beta primer mix. TCRdb called the 5' RACE reads again in MiXCR, with one record for every CDR3 protein. The profile covers 1.8 million or so distinct CDR3 sequences, with 39% appearing a single time and roughly 23% taken by the ten largest. Findings and caveats of the study: PBMCs were not sorted, which prevented a conclusive comparison of naive versus antigen-experienced cells. Among T cells, TCR beta diversity per million cells dropped roughly linearly as age rose.

Regarding this clonotype: Its target is unknown.

Material: blood. The sequence was obtained from a human donor in good health. V and J are TRBV7-9 and TRBJ2-1; TRBD1 aligns across 7 bases. The CDR3 is CASSPNRGWDEQFF. For the CDR3, the DNA is TGTGCCAGCAGCCCCAACAGGGGATGGGATGAGCAGTTCTTC.